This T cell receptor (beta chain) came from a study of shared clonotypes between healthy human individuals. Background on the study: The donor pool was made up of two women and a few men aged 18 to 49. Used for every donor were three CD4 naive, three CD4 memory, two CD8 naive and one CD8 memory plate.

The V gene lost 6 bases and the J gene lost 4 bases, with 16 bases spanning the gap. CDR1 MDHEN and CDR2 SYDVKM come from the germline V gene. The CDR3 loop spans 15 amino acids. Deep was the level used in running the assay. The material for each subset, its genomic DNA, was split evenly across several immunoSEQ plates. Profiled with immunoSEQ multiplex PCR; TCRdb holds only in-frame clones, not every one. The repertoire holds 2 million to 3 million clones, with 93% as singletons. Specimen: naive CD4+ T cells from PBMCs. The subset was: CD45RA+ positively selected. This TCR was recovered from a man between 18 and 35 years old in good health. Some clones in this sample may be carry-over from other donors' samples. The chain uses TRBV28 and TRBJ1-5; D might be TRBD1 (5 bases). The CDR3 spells CASRSRDRLNQPQHF. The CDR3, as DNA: TGTGCCAGCAGGAGCCGGGACCGCTTAAATCAGCCCCAGCATTTT.